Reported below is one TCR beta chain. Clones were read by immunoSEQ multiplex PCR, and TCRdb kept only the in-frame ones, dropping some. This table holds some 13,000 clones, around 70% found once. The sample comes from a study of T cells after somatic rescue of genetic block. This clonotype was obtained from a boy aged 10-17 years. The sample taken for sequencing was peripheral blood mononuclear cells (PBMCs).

The CDR3 sequence is CASSFLTGGKGETQYF. CDR3 bases: TGTGCCAGTAGTTTCCTGACAGGGGGCAAGGGGGAGACCCAGTACTTC. The V call is TRBV19, the J call TRBJ2-5; 10 bases fit TRBD1. Germline values: CDR1 LNHDA, CDR2 SQIVND (reference sequence). This CDR3 comprises 16 residues. J lost 5 bases, V lost 5 bases, and 11 bases had no gene match.